A single sample gave rise to the 16 T cell receptor beta chains below, sequenced in a study of blood T cell repertoires in COVID-19. Generated by immunoSEQ multiplex PCR, the TCRdb table keeps only in-frame clones and is missing some. The sample has 75,000 to 100,000 clones, around 88% seen once. Sequencing input: peripheral blood. These receptors were taken from a man between 60 and 75 years old with acute or convalescent COVID-19.

V is TRBV5-4 and J is TRBJ2-5; 9 positions match TRBD1. Germline V gene sequence: CDR1 SGHNT, CDR2 YYREEE (reference sequence). This CDR3 contains 14 residues. V lost 3 bases, J lost 5 bases, and 5 bases stayed unmatched. This chain's CDR3 is CASSSTGGLETQYF. The CDR3 nucleotides are TGTGCCAGCAGCTCTACAGGGGGCTTGGAGACCCAGTACTTC. The full variable domain, with the rest looked up from reference TRBV5-4 and TRBJ2-5, is ETGVTQSPTHLIKTRGQQVTLRCSSQSGHNTVSWYQQALGQGPQFIFQYYREEENGRGNFPPRFSGLQFPNYSSELNVNALELDDSALYLCASSSTGGLETQYFGPGTRLLVL.

V gene TRBV29-1 combines with J gene TRBJ2-3; 8 bases match TRBD2. The CDR3 is made up of 13 amino acids. With V trimmed by 4 bases and J by 4 bases, 4 bases remained unmatched. In germline, CDR1 is SQVTM, CDR2 ANQGSEA. CDR3 in DNA: TGCAGCGTTGCTGCGGGGGGAGCAGATACGCAGTATTTT. As protein: CSVAAGGADTQYF.

The chain is built from TRBV7-9 and TRBJ1-1, with D possibly being TRBD1 (6 bases). This CDR3 is built from 15 residues. CDR1 is SEHNR, CDR2 FQNEAQ, per germline (reference sequence). The ends were cut back, 2 bases at V and 7 bases at J, with 17 bases in the middle. The CDR3 sequence is CASSLNQQGSIEAFF. The CDR3 DNA is TGTGCCAGCAGCTTAAACCAACAGGGATCTATTGAAGCTTTCTTT.

As to this clone: The CDR3 does not close with the conserved phenylalanine or tryptophan, likely indicating a read error. The DNA is omitted, as the CDR3 cannot be located on it reliably, and the CDR3 follows TCRdb's listing. The chain carries TRBV12-3 or TRBV12-4 and TRBJ2-7; TRBD1 is taken as the D call from the table, unchecked against the DNA. 11 amino acids form the CDR3, both terminal residues included. The chain's CDR3 is CASSITGTGFI.

The CDR3 coding sequence is TGTGCCAGCAGCTTAGCTATGACAGGGTGGTATGAAGCTTTCTTT. Translating it yields CASSLAMTGWYEAFF. V and J are TRBV7-2 and TRBJ1-1; 7 bases align to TRBD1. Looked up from germline, CDR1 is SGHTA and CDR2 is FQGNSA. With V trimmed by 0 bases and J by 7 bases, 8 bases remained unmatched. This CDR3 spans 15 amino acids.

This chain joins TRBV5-4 and TRBJ1-1; no firm D call. This CDR3 spans 13 amino acids. Germline V gene data show CDR1 as SGHNT and CDR2 as YYREEE (reference sequence). V dropped 0 bases and J dropped 4 bases, with 7 bases sitting between them. CDR3 DNA sequence: TGTGCCAGCAGCTTGGGGGCAATCACTGAAGCTTTCTTT. Its translation is CASSLGAITEAFF.

The rearrangement joins TRBV15 to TRBJ1-2; D is possibly TRBD1 (6 bases). Trimming removed 4 bases from V and 5 bases from J, with 17 bases in between. This CDR3 has 15 residues. Looked up from germline, CDR1 is LNHNV and CDR2 is YYDKDF (reference sequence). The CDR3 bases are TGTGCCACCAGCATTGGGGGCAACCCTGGGTATGGCTACACCTTC. Amino acid sequence: CATSIGGNPGYGYTF.

The CDR3 DNA is TGTGCCAGCAGTCCGGTACGCTTTCTTGGCTACACCTTC. Translating it yields CASSPVRFLGYTF. The chain employs TRBV27 and TRBJ1-2, with D unresolved. From germline, CDR1 is MNHEY and CDR2 SMNVEV (reference sequence). V lost 5 bases, J lost 7 bases, and 14 bases lay in between. The CDR3 runs to 13 residues.

The chain links TRBV24-1 to TRBJ2-7, with D hard to call. Trimming removed 4 bases from V and 3 bases from J, with 15 bases in between. The CDR3 consists of 15 residues. Looked up from germline, CDR1 is KGHDR and CDR2 is SFDVKD. In DNA, the CDR3 is TGTGCCACCAGTGACCTAAACGTGCCCAACTACGAGCAGTACTTC. This codes for CATSDLNVPNYEQYF.

The chain recombines TRBV6-2 or TRBV6-3 with TRBJ2-7; D perhaps matches TRBD2 (5 bases). Trimming removed 5 bases at V and 2 bases at J, with 10 bases between. Per germline, CDR1 MNHEY and CDR2 SVGEGT. This CDR3 has 13 residues. This CDR3 is CASSRTSTYEQYF. CDR3 nucleotides: TGTGCCAGCAGTCGGACTTCTACCTACGAGCAGTACTTC.

V and J are TRBV28 and TRBJ2-1; 8 positions match TRBD2. The CDR3 has 15 residues. The V segment lost 2 bases and the J segment 10 bases; nucleotides outside the gene matches: 10. Looked up from germline, CDR1 is MDHEN and CDR2 is SYDVKM. The CDR3 nucleotides read TGTGCCAGCAGTTTAGATATCGGGGGGGCCCGGGAGCAGTTCTTC. As protein: CASSLDIGGAREQFF.

The V and J genes are TRBV27 and TRBJ2-7, with 7 bases matching TRBD1. V was pared by 1 base and J by 3 bases, with 9 bases of the junction left unmatched. From germline, CDR1 is MNHEY and CDR2 SMNVEV (reference sequence). The CDR3 is 16 residues long. The CDR3 DNA is TGTGCCAGCAGTTTATTTAGTAGGGGGCAGTTCTACGAGCAGTACTTC. Translating gives CASSLFSRGQFYEQYF.

The rearrangement uses TRBV4-3 and TRBJ1-1; 7 positions agree with TRBD1. V was pared by 1 base and J by 6 bases, with 11 bases of the junction left unmatched. Germline CDR1 is LGHNA and CDR2 is YSLEER. This CDR3 is built from 16 residues. CDR3 sequence reads: CASSQGWDSAWAEAFF. CDR3 nucleotides: TGCGCCAGCAGCCAAGGGTGGGACAGCGCCTGGGCTGAAGCTTTCTTT.

The gene calls are TRBV6-1 and TRBJ1-3; perhaps TRBD1 as D (6 bases). The germline V gene has CDR1 MNHNS and CDR2 SASEGT. The germline V and J ends were trimmed by 2 bases and 2 bases, with 13 bases remaining between them. CDR3 size: 16 residues. CDR3 amino acids: CASSERDTVAGNTIYF. The CDR3 DNA is TGTGCCAGCAGTGAACGGGACACAGTTGCTGGAAACACCATATATTTT.

The V and J genes are TRBV15 and TRBJ2-2, with 10 bases that match TRBD1. This CDR3 comprises 16 residues. Unmatched junction bases numbered 6, after V lost 3 bases and J lost 5 bases. Germline lookup yields CDR1 LNHNV and CDR2 YYDKDF (reference sequence). CDR3 protein: CATSRDPGQGTGELFF. The CDR3 DNA is TGTGCCACCAGCAGGGATCCGGGACAGGGGACCGGGGAGCTGTTTTTT. Complete variable domain (other parts from reference TRBV15 and TRBJ2-2): DAMVIQNPRYQVTQFGKPVTLSCSQTLNHNVMYWYQQKSSQAPKLLFHYYDKDFNNEADTPDNFQSRRPNTSFCFLDIRSPGLGDTAMYLCATSRDPGQGTGELFFGEGSRLTVL.

The rearrangement joins TRBV6-5 to TRBJ2-4; the D is unclear. V was shortened by 6 bases and J by 7 bases, with 7 bases between the two germline ends. Per the germline V gene, CDR1 is MNHEY and CDR2 is SVGAGI. There are 11 residues in the CDR3. The CDR3 nucleotides read TGTGCCAGCAGGCTAGGTAACATTCAGTACTTC. Its translation: CASRLGNIQYF.